This entry features one T cell receptor beta chain sequence. The sample originates from a study of blood T cell repertoires in COVID-19. Generated by immunoSEQ multiplex PCR, the TCRdb table keeps only in-frame clones and is missing some. The profile covers 200,000 to 300,000 clones, with about 86% appearing a single time and more than 7% taken by the ten largest. Germline CDR1 MGHRA, CDR2 YSYEKL. This CDR3 has 14 amino acids. V was cut by 5 bases and J by 3 bases, with 13 bases left in between. The chain uses TRBV4-1 and TRBJ1-2; D remains ambiguous. This TCR was sampled from a man at least 80 years old with acute or convalescent COVID-19. The sequenced sample was peripheral blood. CDR3 sequence: CASSGVPRDYGYTF. The DNA of the CDR3 is TGCGCCAGCAGCGGGGTCCCGCGGGACTATGGCTACACCTTC.